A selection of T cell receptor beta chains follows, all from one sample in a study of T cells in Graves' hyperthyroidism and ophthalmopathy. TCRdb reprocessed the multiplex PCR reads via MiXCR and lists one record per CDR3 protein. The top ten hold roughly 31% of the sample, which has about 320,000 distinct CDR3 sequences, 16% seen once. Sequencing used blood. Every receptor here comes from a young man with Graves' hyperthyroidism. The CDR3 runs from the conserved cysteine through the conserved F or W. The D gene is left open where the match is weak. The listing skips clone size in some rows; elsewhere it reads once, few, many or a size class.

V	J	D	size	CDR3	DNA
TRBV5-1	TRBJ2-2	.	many	CASSLFSADTGELFF	TGCGCCAGCAGCTTGTTTAGCGCGGACACCGGGGAGCTGTTTTTT
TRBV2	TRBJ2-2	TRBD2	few	CASSSPGGGTGELFF	TGTGCCAGCAGTAGTCCGGGAGGGGGTACCGGGGAGCTGTTTTTT
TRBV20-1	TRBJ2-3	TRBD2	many	CSASSGREGTDTQYF	TGCAGTGCTAGTAGCGGGAGGGAGGGCACAGATACGCAGTATTTT
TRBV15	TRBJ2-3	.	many	CATSEQAPRTADTQYF	TGTGCCACCAGCGAGCAGGCCCCACGCACTGCAGATACGCAGTATTTT
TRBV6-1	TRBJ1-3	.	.	CASSTQGNTIYF	TGTGCCAGCAGTACCCAGGGAAACACCATATATTTT
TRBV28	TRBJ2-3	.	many	CASSTRVSQGPDTQYF	TGTGCCAGCAGTACCCGGGTGAGCCAAGGCCCAGATACGCAGTATTTT
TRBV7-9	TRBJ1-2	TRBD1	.	CASSPRGEGYTF	TGTGCCAGCAGCCCCAGGGGGGAAGGCTACACCTTC
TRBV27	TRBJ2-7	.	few	CASSNSGGSIYEQYF	TGTGCCAGCAGTAATAGCGGAGGGAGCATCTACGAGCAGTACTTC
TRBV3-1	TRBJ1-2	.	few	CASSRGGEIYGYTF	TGTGCCAGCAGCCGGGGGGGGGAAATCTATGGCTACACCTTC
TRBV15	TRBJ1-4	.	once	CATRPGEGPNEKLFF	TGTGCCACCAGACCCGGGGAAGGCCCTAATGAAAAACTGTTTTTT
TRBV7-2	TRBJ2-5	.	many	CASSPGRLWTQYF	TGTGCCAGCAGCCCCGGGCGATTGTGGACCCAGTACTTC
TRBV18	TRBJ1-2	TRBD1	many	CASSPETGVGGYTF	TGTGCCAGCTCACCGGAGACAGGGGTCGGTGGCTACACCTTC
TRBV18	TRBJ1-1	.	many	CASSPDGMNTEAFF	TGTGCCAGCTCACCCGACGGAATGAACACTGAAGCTTTCTTT
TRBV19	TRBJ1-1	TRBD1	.	CASRHRGVTEAFF	TGTGCCAGTAGGCACAGGGGGGTGACTGAAGCTTTCTTT
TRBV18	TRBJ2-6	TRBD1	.	CASSPDRRVSGANVLTF	TGTGCCAGCTCACCGGACAGGAGAGTCTCTGGGGCCAACGTCCTGACTTTC
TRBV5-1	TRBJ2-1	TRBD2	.	CASSAGLAGVDEQFF	TGCGCCAGCAGCGCGGGACTAGCGGGAGTCGATGAGCAGTTCTTC
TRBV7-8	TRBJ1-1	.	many	CASSLARENTEAFF	TGTGCCAGCAGCTTAGCGAGGGAGAACACTGAAGCTTTCTTT
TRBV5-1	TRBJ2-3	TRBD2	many	CASSWGLPNRDTQYF	TGCGCCAGCAGCTGGGGACTACCCAACAGGGATACGCAGTATTTT